This T cell receptor (beta chain) originates from a study of control samples from healthy donors and cancer patients (TCRdb year 2020). The library was prepared using the immunoSEQ multiplex PCR assay. TCRdb re-hosts the immuneACCESS table, in-frame sequences only. Its copies lack some clones; in the studies checked, an unresolved V gene accounts for under half of them, and the cause for the rest is not known. This sample has approximately 110,000 clones in its table, and about 83% of those were observed once. Of the sample, about 13% is held by the ten largest clones. From cysteine to phenylalanine, the CDR3 is 17 amino acids long. CDR3 DNA is the only sequence kept; it has 51 bases, read in frame from the first base. From the germline V gene (reference sequence), CDR1 is WNHNN and CDR2 is SYGVQD. Trimming removed 0 bases from V and 0 bases from J; the gene matches leave 3 bases unexplained. Note on this clone: It lacks a known antigen. No much larger clone exists at a distance of one base, and base qualities are not known.

The receptor comes from a woman aged 45-60 years in good health. Recombination linked TRBV10-1 to TRBJ2-2, and TRBD1 matches 8 of the central bases. Sequenced input: blood. DNA sequence: TGCGCCAGCAGTGAGTCGGGGACAGGACCGAACACCGGGGAGCTGTTTTTT. Protein translation: CASSESGTGPNTGELFF.